This TCR beta chain was documented in a study of OX40 agonist ivuxolimab in advanced cancers. General study findings and limits: Some nonresponders additionally presented with little normalized T-cell clonal expansion.

Assay used: immunoSEQ multiplex PCR; TCRdb lists only in-frame clones, some missing. The table records 70,000 to 80,000 clones, approximately 90% of them present only once. Of note for this clone: What it binds is not known.

The CDR3 runs 13 residues. Deletions cut 8 bases from V and 6 bases from J, with 13 bases between. CDR1 and CDR2 from the germline V gene are MDHEN and SYDVKM. The sample here was CD4+ or CD8+ T cells sorted from blood, taken in a trial of the OX40 agonist ivuxolimab. The receptor was isolated from an adult with an advanced solid tumor such as melanoma, head and neck, liver or kidney cancer. This chain links TRBV28 with TRBJ2-2, with D unclear. Here the CDR3 reads CASGSPISGELFF. The DNA of the CDR3 is TGTGCCAGCGGATCCCCGATCTCCGGGGAGCTGTTTTTT.